The 18 T cell receptor beta chains presented below share a single source sample, sequenced in a study of blood T cells in healthy people across ages. It was with a sample-barcoded 5' primer and a J-beta primer mix that a second PCR of about 6 to 12 cycles was run. TCRdb re-derived calls from the 5' RACE reads in MiXCR, one entry per CDR3 protein. The data show some 370,000 distinct CDR3 sequences, with approximately 47% seen just once and roughly 51% held by the top ten. The source material was blood. All receptors derive from a man aged 60-69 years in good health.

This chain joins TRBV6-6 and TRBJ1-5; 12 bases map to TRBD1. The CDR3 is made up of 16 amino acids. Looked up from germline, CDR1 is MNHNY and CDR2 is SVGAGI (reference sequence). J lost 7 bases, V lost 2 bases, and 6 bases had no gene match. DNA for the CDR3: TGTGCCAGCAGTTACCTGGGACAGGGGGCTGGACAGCCCCAGCATTTT. Its translation: CASSYLGQGAGQPQHF.

Concerning this clonotype itself: A much larger clone lies a single base off, so this may be a read error. This chain uses TRBV7-2 with TRBJ1-2; the D gene is possibly TRBD1 (5 bases). Per germline, CDR1 SGHTA and CDR2 FQGNSA. The ends were cut back, 3 bases at V and 6 bases at J, with 17 bases in the middle. CDR3 length: 15 residues. In DNA, the CDR3 is TGTGCCAGCAGCTTCAAGTGGGGGAAGGACGATGGCTACACCTTC. This translates into CASSFKWGKDDGYTF.

This clonotype was recorded at least ten times. Written as DNA, the CDR3 is TGCAGCGTTGAAACGGGCAGTGGGAATGAGCAGTTCTTC. Encoded protein: CSVETGSGNEQFF. The chain combines TRBV29-1 with TRBJ2-1; unclear D gene. The length of the CDR3 is 13 residues. Germline-derived CDR1 and CDR2 are SQVTM and ANQGSEA. Trimming stripped 2 bases from V and 7 bases from J, with 12 bases between.

This chain uses TRBV7-2 with TRBJ2-6; no reliable D call. The length of the CDR3 is 13 residues. Between the trimmed V and J ends, which lost 5 bases and 5 bases, there was a span of 7 bases. Germline V lookup: CDR1 SGHTA, CDR2 FQGNSA. The CDR3 spells CASSPRRANVLTF. Written as DNA, the CDR3 is TGTGCCAGCAGCCCCCGCCGGGCCAACGTCCTGACTTTC.

The rearrangement joins TRBV2 to TRBJ2-7; D call uncertain. CDR1 and CDR2 from the germline V gene are SNHLY and FYNNEI. The CDR3 consists of 12 residues. The V end was cut by 2 bases, the J end by 7 bases, with 9 bases between. The CDR3: CASSEMQWEQYF. CDR3 nucleotide sequence: TGTGCCAGCAGTGAAATGCAGTGGGAGCAGTACTTC.

In this sample, this clonotype turned up a few times. V gene TRBV6-6 combines with J gene TRBJ2-2; maybe TRBD2 (6 bases). The CDR3 contains 16 residues. Looked up from germline, CDR1 is MNHNY and CDR2 is SVGAGI (reference sequence). V was pared by 2 bases and J by 2 bases, with 12 bases between. CDR3 DNA sequence: TGTGCCAGCAGTTACACCCGGACTACCAACACCGGGGAGCTGTTTTTT. Protein product: CASSYTRTTNTGELFF.

The gene calls are TRBV20-1 and TRBJ2-5; TRBD2 matches at 8 bases. CDR3 length: 13 amino acids. V gave up 6 bases and J gave up 0 bases; unmatched junction bases: 3. Per germline, CDR1 DFQATT and CDR2 SNEGSKA (reference sequence). The CDR3 spells CSAPGLDQETQYF. The CDR3 nucleotides are TGCAGTGCCCCGGGACTAGACCAAGAGACCCAGTACTTC.

The genes are TRBV20-1 and TRBJ1-1; D is uncertain. This CDR3 region has 13 residues. The germline gives CDR1 DFQATT, CDR2 SNEGSKA (reference sequence). The CDR3 DNA follows: TGCAGCCCCTTCAAGGGTGGAGGCACTGAAGCTTTCTTT. Encoded protein: CSPFKGGGTEAFF.

V and J are TRBV7-2 and TRBJ2-2; 10 bases are a match to TRBD2. Germline CDR1 SGHTA, CDR2 FQGNSA. Trimming took 4 bases from V and 1 from J; bases not matched to a gene: 3. This CDR3 has 16 amino acids. CDR3 in DNA: TGTGCCAGCAGCTCTACTAGCGGGGTGAACACCGGGGAGCTGTTTTTT. Its translation is CASSSTSGVNTGELFF.

This clonotype was counted at least ten times. This chain uses TRBV15 with TRBJ1-5, with TRBD1 as a possible D gene (6 bases). The V gene lost 5 bases and the J gene lost 0 bases, with 11 bases spanning the gap. CDR1 is LNHNV and CDR2 is YYDKDF in the germline V gene (reference sequence). The CDR3 spans 15 residues. CDR3 residues: CATSGTWNSNQPQHF. Written as DNA, the CDR3 is TGTGCCACCAGCGGGACATGGAATAGCAATCAGCCCCAGCATTTT.

This sequence joins TRBV20-1 and TRBJ2-1, with TRBD1 as a possible D gene (6 bases). This CDR3 spans 14 amino acids. Germline V gene data show CDR1 as DFQATT and CDR2 as SNEGSKA (reference sequence). The ends were cut back, 5 bases at V and 7 bases at J, with 18 bases in the middle. CDR3 nucleotides: TGCAGTGCTTGGGACATTGAAGCGGCGAATGAGCAGTTCTTC. Protein sequence: CSAWDIEAANEQFF.

The sample holds a few counts of this clonotype. The chain combines TRBV7-3 with TRBJ2-6; D gene ambiguous. V was trimmed by 0 bases and J by 4 bases, leaving 10 bases between them. The CDR3 runs to 16 residues. The V gene's germline CDR1 is SGHTA and CDR2 FQGTGA. CDR3 in amino acids: CASSLTMGLGANVLTF. CDR3 in DNA: TGTGCCAGCAGCTTAACGATGGGTTTGGGGGCCAACGTCCTGACTTTC.

The chain combines TRBV2 with TRBJ2-5, with D perhaps TRBD1 or TRBD2 (5 bases each). The assigned J gene may be wrong: the sequence end matches TRBJ2-7 better. The germline V gene encodes CDR1 SNHLY and CDR2 FYNNEI. CDR3 length: 12 residues. CDR3 coding DNA: TGTGCCAGCCGGACCCTTGGGGGCGAGCAGTACTTC. Amino acids: CASRTLGGEQYF.

The sample holds a few counts of this clonotype. V usage is TRBV5-1 and J usage is TRBJ2-7, with TRBD2 matching over 7 bases. CDR3 size: 13 residues. Trimming removed 4 bases from V and 2 bases from J; junction bases left unmatched: 3. CDR1 is SGHRS, CDR2 YFSETQ, per germline. The CDR3 bases are TGCGCCAGCAGCCGGGACTATACCTACGAGCAGTACTTC. It codes for CASSRDYTYEQYF. Filled out from reference TRBV5-1 and TRBJ2-7, the complete variable domain reads KAGVTQTPRYLIKTRGQQVTLSCSPISGHRSVSWYQQTPGQGLQFLFEYFSETQRNKGNFPGRFSGRQFSNSRSEMNVSTLELGDSALYLCASSRDYTYEQYFGPGTRLTVT.

This clonotype appeared once. The chain combines TRBV20-1 with TRBJ1-1; D perhaps matches TRBD1 (5 bases). With 0 bases removed from V and 4 bases from J, the gap between germline ends came to 9 bases. The CDR3 covers 13 residues. Germline V lookup: CDR1 DFQATT, CDR2 SNEGSKA (reference sequence). Here the CDR3 DNA reads TGCAGTGCTAGAGATGCGAGGGGCACTGAAGCTTTCTTT. The encoded protein is CSARDARGTEAFF.

The rearrangement joins TRBV6-2 or TRBV6-3 to TRBJ2-3, with unresolved D. The CDR3 length is 11 residues. Germline CDR1 reads MNHEY; CDR2 reads SVGEGT. Trimming removed 7 bases from V and 5 bases from J, with 7 bases in between. CDR3 residues: CASTVKDTQYF. The CDR3 coding sequence is TGTGCCAGCACCGTTAAAGATACGCAGTATTTT.

This clonotype has only a few counts. This chain connects TRBV20-1 to TRBJ2-1; unclear D gene. The germline V gene encodes CDR1 DFQATT and CDR2 SNEGSKA (reference sequence). The CDR3 totals 11 residues. The V end was cut by 1 base, the J end by 4 bases, with 2 bases between. Here the CDR3 DNA reads TGCAGTGCTAGAGCTTACAATGAGCAGTTCTTC. Translated: CSARAYNEQFF.

The chain has TRBV12-3 or TRBV12-4 and TRBJ2-5, with 11 bases aligning to TRBD2. The CDR3 consists of 16 residues. V trimming: 1 base; J trimming: 7 bases; junction bases outside the gene matches: 8. The DNA for the CDR3 is TGTGCCAGCAGTTTAGGAGTCCAGGGGACTAGCGGGACCCAGTACTTC. This translates into CASSLGVQGTSGTQYF.